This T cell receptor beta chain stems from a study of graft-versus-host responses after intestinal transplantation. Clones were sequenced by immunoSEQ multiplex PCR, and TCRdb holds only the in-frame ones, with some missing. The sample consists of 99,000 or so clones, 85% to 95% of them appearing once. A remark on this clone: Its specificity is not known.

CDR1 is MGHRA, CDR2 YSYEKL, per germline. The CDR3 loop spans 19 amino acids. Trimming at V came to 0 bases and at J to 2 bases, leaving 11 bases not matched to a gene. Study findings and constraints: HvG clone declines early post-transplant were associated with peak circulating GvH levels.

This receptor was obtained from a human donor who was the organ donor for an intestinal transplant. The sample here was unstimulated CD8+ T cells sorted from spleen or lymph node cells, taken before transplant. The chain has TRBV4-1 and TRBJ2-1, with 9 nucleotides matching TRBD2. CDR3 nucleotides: TGCGCCAGCAGCCAAGAGAGCGGCAATCTAGCGGGACCCTACAATGAGCAGTTCTTC. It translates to CASSQESGNLAGPYNEQFF.